This T cell receptor (beta chain) was sequenced for a study of tumor-infiltrating lymphocytes in localized non-small cell lung cancer. Regarding the study as a whole: Different pieces of the same tissue went to different assays, confounding technical variation with intratumor heterogeneity.

The CDR3 is made up of 13 amino acids. Per the germline V gene, CDR1 is MRHNA and CDR2 is SNTAGT. Losses at the gene ends were 8 bases for V and 7 bases for J; bases not matched to a gene: 2. As to this clone: Its target is not known.

The table came from immunoSEQ multiplex PCR; TCRdb's copy has only in-frame clones and leaves some out. Counted here are about 15,000 clones, roughly 72% occurring once; the ten biggest clones make up approximately 8.9%. This receptor was identified in a human donor with non-small cell lung cancer. Sequencing used lung tumor tissue. The V gene is TRBV6-4, the J gene TRBJ2-1; 13 bases match TRBD2. This CDR3 is CASRTSGRNEQFF. The CDR3 region has the DNA TGTGCCAGCCGGACTAGCGGGAGAAATGAGCAGTTCTTC.